Presented here are 18 T cell receptor beta chains from one specimen sequenced in a study of CXCR3-negative and CXCR3-positive naive CD8 T cells. Notes on the study in general: Against CXCR3-negative naive cells, CXCR3-positive naive cells showed more hydrophobic TRB CDR3s.

Via 5' RACE with UMI labels, TRB cDNA libraries were prepared. TCRdb re-called the 5' RACE reads and catalogs CDR3 proteins one per entry, DNA excluded. The sample table sets out over 95,000 distinct CDR3 sequences. Antigens for these TCRs are unknown. The sample consisted of naive CXCR3+ CD8+ T cells from blood. Specified subset: CD45RO-CCR7+CD27+CD95- naive CD8+ T cells expressing CXCR3 (TNR3+). Source of these receptors: a human donor in good health. Some clones in this sample may be carry-over from other donors' samples.

The chain uses TRBV7-8 and TRBJ2-1; checking the TCRdb D call of TRBD1 is not possible without DNA. Per the germline V gene, CDR1 is SGHVS and CDR2 is FQNEAQ. The CDR3 sequence is 16 residues long. The CDR3 loop reads CASSSFSGQSYNEQFF.

This chain links TRBV28 with TRBJ1-1; the TCRdb D gene call, TRBD1, has no DNA to confirm it. Germline CDR1 reads MDHEN; CDR2 reads SYDVKM. The CDR3 runs to 15 residues. The CDR3 is CASSSPWEMNTEAFF.

The chain employs TRBV27 and TRBJ2-3; TCRdb returns TRBD2, unconfirmable since there is no DNA. From germline, CDR1 is MNHEY and CDR2 SMNVEV (reference sequence). The CDR3 length is 18 residues. This CDR3 is CASGKYGLAGDLTDTQYF.

The chain is built from TRBV11-2 and TRBJ2-7; TCRdb returns TRBD1, unconfirmable since there is no DNA. The CDR3 is made up of 14 amino acids. CDR1 is SGHAT, CDR2 FQNNGV, per germline. CDR3 region: CASSPGGRTYEQYF.

This chain connects TRBV10-1 to TRBJ1-1. The CDR3 length is 14 residues. Per germline, CDR1 WNHNN and CDR2 SYGVQD (reference sequence). The chain's CDR3 is CASSESEVEAEAFF.

The chain combines TRBV12-3 or TRBV12-4 with TRBJ2-3; no DNA is available, so the TRBD1 call from TCRdb remains unchecked. The CDR3 covers 13 residues. CDR3 sequence: CASTPRKEDTQYF.

The chain couples TRBV28 to TRBJ2-1. Germline CDR1 is MDHEN and CDR2 is SYDVKM. The CDR3 has 12 residues. CDR3 sequence reads: CASSTPGNEQFF.

V gene TRBV28 combines with J gene TRBJ1-1. This CDR3 is built from 12 residues. Germline V gives CDR1 MDHEN, CDR2 SYDVKM. The CDR3 sequence is CASREILTEAFF.

The genes are TRBV27 and TRBJ1-1; TCRdb calls TRBD1, which cannot be checked without DNA. Per the germline V gene, CDR1 is MNHEY and CDR2 is SMNVEV (reference sequence). CDR3 length: 15 amino acids. CDR3 amino acids: CASSGLGQGGTEAFF.

This chain links TRBV4-1 with TRBJ2-5; checking the TCRdb D call of TRBD2 is not possible without DNA. The CDR3 has 15 amino acids. CDR1 is MGHRA and CDR2 is YSYEKL in the germline V gene. The CDR3 reads CASSQDRASGETQYF.

The CDR3 spells CASSLGRDSFWGYTF. The gene calls are TRBV13 and TRBJ1-2; TCRdb proposes TRBD1, but this gene call is untestable without DNA. Germline V CDR1 and CDR2: PRHDT, FYEKMQ (reference sequence). The CDR3 sequence is 15 residues long. Full variable domain (missing parts from reference TRBV13 and TRBJ1-2): AAGVIQSPRHLIKEKRETATLKCYPIPRHDTVYWYQQGPGQDPQFLISFYEKMQSDKGSIPDRFSAQQFSDYHSELNMSSLELGDSALYFCASSLGRDSFWGYTFGSGTRLTVV.

The chain is built from TRBV12-3 or TRBV12-4 and TRBJ1-5; as DNA is missing, the TRBD1 call by TCRdb cannot be tested. There are 13 residues in the CDR3. This CDR3 reads CASSLGDRETQHF.

This chain connects TRBV2 to TRBJ2-1. Germline lookup yields CDR1 SNHLY and CDR2 FYNNEI. The CDR3 totals 11 residues. CDR3 in amino acids: CASLDFNEQFF.

The rearrangement joins TRBV7-9 to TRBJ1-2. Germline V gene sequence: CDR1 SEHNR, CDR2 FQNEAQ (reference sequence). This CDR3 spans 13 amino acids. The CDR3 reads CASSFPVGSGYTF.

V gene TRBV4-1 combines with J gene TRBJ2-1; without DNA, the TCRdb call of TRBD1 cannot be checked. The CDR3 covers 18 residues. Per the germline V gene, CDR1 is MGHRA and CDR2 is YSYEKL. CDR3 residues: CASSHTPGGGGFYNEQFF.

The chain uses TRBV27 and TRBJ2-1; checking the TCRdb D call of TRBD2 is not possible without DNA. The CDR3 runs 16 residues. The V gene's germline CDR1 is MNHEY and CDR2 SMNVEV (reference sequence). The CDR3 here is CASRITTSGPYNEQFF.

The J gene is TRBJ2-7, the V gene TRBV12-2; the TRBD2 assignment by TCRdb is unverifiable without DNA. TRBV12-2 is termed a pseudogene. The CDR3 runs to 19 residues. CDR3 loop: CASRLAPTGTSGSIYEQYF.

This rearrangement joins TRBV4-1 to TRBJ2-1; the D call of TRBD2 rests on TCRdb alone, since no DNA is present to check it. The CDR3 covers 14 residues. Germline assignment: CDR1 MGHRA and CDR2 YSYEKL. This chain's CDR3 is CASSQTYGTAEQFF.